The 18 T cell receptor beta chains below all came from one sample that was sequenced in a study of immune heterogeneity within non-small cell lung tumors (dated by TCRdb to 2016 to 2019). The run used a HiSeq X Ten. The TCR beta CDR3 region was amplified with a multiplex PCR system, in which a first round of 9 to 11 cycles was run using 32 V-gene forward and 13 J-gene reverse primers. In TCRdb, the public reads were trimmed at Q25 with fastp and aligned with MiXCR, with productive beta chains retained. Records with the same CDR3 protein are collapsed into one entry carrying the most frequent genes and DNA. This sample has some 6,100 distinct CDR3 sequences in its table, and 20% to 25% of those were observed once. The top ten hold roughly 14% of the sample. The TCR template was genomic DNA extracted from bulk tumor tissue, and approximately 650 ng of gDNA was amplified for each sample. During surgery, several biopsies were collected from each primary tumor and placed as far from one another as possible within the tumor mass. The study cohort was described as untreated, and patients were newly diagnosed NSCLC cases undergoing curative surgery.

Source material: lung tumor tissue. All receptors derive from a female donor with non-small cell lung cancer.

By proportion, this clonotype is medium-sized. The rearrangement joins TRBV30 to TRBJ1-3; D not certain. This CDR3 is built from 14 residues. Germline V gene lookup returns CDR1 GTSNPN and CDR2 SVGIG (reference sequence). The germline V and J ends were trimmed by 1 base and 2 bases, with 9 bases remaining between them. This CDR3 is CAWSDDPTGNTIYF. In DNA, the CDR3 is TGTGCCTGGAGTGATGATCCTACTGGAAACACCATATATTTT.

This clonotype was recorded only once. This may arise from a read error, as a much more abundant clone is one base away. This chain joins TRBV6-1 and TRBJ1-4; D is unclear. This CDR3 is 17 amino acids long. V was trimmed by 5 bases and J by 8 bases, leaving 24 bases between them. The germline V gene encodes CDR1 MNHNS and CDR2 SASEGT. In nucleotides, the CDR3 is TGTGCCAGCAGTCCAATGGGTGTGGGCACTCAGAAGGAAAAACTGTTTTTT. This translates into CASSPMGVGTQKEKLFF.

Of note for this clonotype: Being one base from a much bigger clone, this may be a read error. The chain is built from TRBV2 and TRBJ1-1, with 8 positions matching TRBD1. The CDR3 has 15 residues. Germline-derived CDR1 and CDR2 are SNHLY and FYNNEI. Trimming cost V 2 bases and J 5 bases; bases outside gene matches: 7. The CDR3 spells CASSEWDRRLTEAFF. The CDR3 DNA sequence: TGTGCCAGCAGTGAATGGGACAGGCGGCTTACTGAAGCTTTCTTT.

Remarks on this clonotype: The final CDR3 position lacks the conserved phenylalanine or tryptophan, pointing to a likely read error. The DNA is omitted, as the CDR3 cannot be located on it reliably, and the CDR3 follows TCRdb's listing. The chain carries TRBV20-1 and TRBJ2-3; no DNA check was done on the table's D call, TRBD2. Including both end residues, the CDR3 is 9 amino acids long. The germline gives CDR1 DFQATT, CDR2 SNEGSKA (reference sequence). CDR3 sequence reads: CSAEQYFGP.

Worth noting for this clonotype: Given a much more abundant clone one base away, this may be a read error. The chain carries TRBV6-5 and TRBJ1-1; 9 nucleotides align to TRBD1. The CDR3 is 17 amino acids. Germline loops: CDR1 MNHEY, CDR2 SVGAGI. The CDR3 region is CGSSYMVTGGFDTEAFF. Written as DNA, the CDR3 is TGTGGCAGCAGTTACATGGTGACAGGGGGATTTGACACTGAAGCTTTCTTT.

Judged by abundance, this clonotype is medium-sized (0.01 to 0.1%). This sequence joins TRBV5-1 and TRBJ1-3, with D possibly matching TRBD1 (5 bases). Trimming removed 0 bases from V and 3 bases from J, with 7 bases in between. The CDR3 is 14 amino acids. Germline CDR1 SGHRS, CDR2 YFSETQ. The CDR3 nucleotides are TGCGCCAGCAGCTTGGCCGGGGGTGGAAACACCATATATTTT. As protein: CASSLAGGGNTIYF.

In its sample, this clonotype ranks as large. The chain carries TRBV16 and TRBJ2-7; D is possibly TRBD1 or TRBD2 (5 bases each). The V gene lost 0 bases and the J gene lost 3 bases, with 15 bases spanning the gap. Germline CDR1 KGHSY, CDR2 FQNENV. This CDR3 is built from 16 residues. The CDR3 DNA follows: TGTGCCAGCAGCCAATCCGCCGGGGCTATGAACTACGAGCAGTACTTC. It codes for CASSQSAGAMNYEQYF.

Only a few counts were recorded for this clonotype. V is TRBV6-1 and J is TRBJ1-2; TRBD1 is a possible D gene (6 bases). Per the germline V gene, CDR1 is MNHNS and CDR2 is SASEGT. V lost 6 bases and J 0 bases, leaving 17 bases between the germline ends. This CDR3 is built from 16 residues. For the CDR3, the DNA is TGTGCCAGCAGCCCACAGGGATTGACAGCTAACTATGGCTACACCTTC. Translating it yields CASSPQGLTANYGYTF.

This clonotype was detected only a few times. J is TRBJ2-1 and V is TRBV19; 7 positions agree with TRBD2. The CDR3 contains 15 residues. V trimming: 5 bases; J trimming: 2 bases; junction bases outside the gene matches: 6. Germline loops: CDR1 LNHDA, CDR2 SQIVND (reference sequence). The CDR3 nucleotides are TGTGCCAGTAGTCCGGGGGAGGGCCCCTACAATGAGCAGTTCTTC. This encodes CASSPGEGPYNEQFF.

This clonotype was observed a handful of times. V gene TRBV18 combines with J gene TRBJ2-7, with TRBD2 identical over 7 bases. The CDR3 is made up of 16 amino acids. Trimming at V came to 6 bases and at J to 2 bases, leaving 13 bases not matched to a gene. Germline CDR1 reads KGHSH; CDR2 reads LQKENI. DNA of the CDR3: TGTGCCAGCTCCCCAGCGGCACGGGAGGACGCCTACGAGCAGTACTTC. Protein sequence: CASSPAAREDAYEQYF.

This clonotype has only a few counts. The V call is TRBV6-1, the J call TRBJ2-4; D is undetermined. The CDR3 covers 13 residues. The germline CDR1 and CDR2 sequences are MNHNS and SASEGT. Trimming shortened V by 8 bases and J by 0 bases, and 8 bases separated the two germline ends. The CDR3 is CASFLPAKNIQYF. CDR3 coding DNA: TGTGCCAGCTTTCTTCCAGCCAAAAACATTCAGTACTTC.

This clonotype has only a few counts. The chain joins TRBV19 to TRBJ1-1, with D maybe TRBD1 (5 bases). CDR3 length: 15 residues. Germline V gene data show CDR1 as LNHDA and CDR2 as SQIVND (reference sequence). The ends were cut back, 4 bases at V and 0 bases at J, with 12 bases in the middle. This CDR3 is CASSTRTFMNTEAFF. CDR3 DNA sequence: TGTGCCAGTAGTACCCGGACATTTATGAACACTGAAGCTTTCTTT.

This clonotype was seen just once. The chain is built from TRBV7-2 and TRBJ1-3; D is undetermined. V was clipped by 4 bases and J by 0 bases, with 7 bases between them. This CDR3 is built from 14 residues. CDR1 and CDR2 from the germline V gene are SGHTA and FQGNSA. CDR3 sequence: CASSWADSGNTIYF. The CDR3 coding sequence is TGTGCCAGCAGCTGGGCCGACTCTGGAAACACCATATATTTT.

This clonotype is labeled medium-sized. The chain recombines TRBV28 with TRBJ2-7; unclear D gene. V gave up 4 bases and J gave up 3 bases, with 7 bases separating them. The CDR3 spans 12 residues. In germline, CDR1 is MDHEN, CDR2 SYDVKM. This chain's CDR3 is CASSSPYYEQYF. The CDR3 nucleotides read TGTGCCAGCAGTTCCCCCTACTACGAGCAGTACTTC.

Judged by abundance, this clonotype is medium-sized (0.01 to 0.1%). The chain employs TRBV4-1 and TRBJ2-7, with D possibly called TRBD1 or TRBD2 (5 bases each). The germline V and J ends were trimmed by 1 base and 3 bases, with 22 bases remaining between them. Per the germline V gene, CDR1 is MGHRA and CDR2 is YSYEKL. This CDR3 has 18 residues. CDR3 amino acids: CASSQVGTGLLGVYEQYF. Written as DNA, the CDR3 is TGCGCCAGCAGCCAAGTTGGGACGGGCCTGTTGGGCGTCTACGAGCAGTACTTC.

Sample share makes this clonotype medium-sized (0.01 to 0.1%). The chain uses TRBV28 and TRBJ2-5; D remains ambiguous. CDR1 and CDR2 (germline): MDHEN, SYDVKM. Trimming stripped 5 bases from V and 1 base from J, with 14 bases between. The CDR3 runs 15 residues. CDR3 in DNA: TGTGCCAGCAGTCGAAATGACGGCTCCCAAGAGACCCAGTACTTC. This gives the protein CASSRNDGSQETQYF.

Concerning this clonotype itself: Possible read error: a much larger clone is one base away. The chain links TRBV30 to TRBJ1-2; the D is unclear. CDR1 is GTSNPN, CDR2 SVGIG, per germline (reference sequence). There are 14 residues in the CDR3. Trimming cost V 6 bases and J 2 bases, with 16 bases left between them. The CDR3 DNA follows: TGTGCCTGCCAGTCTCGGACGGGAAACTATGGCTACACCTTC. This sequence encodes CACQSRTGNYGYTF.

On this clonotype itself: This sequence may be a read error, since a much larger clone differs from it by one base. This chain joins TRBV6-2 or TRBV6-3 and TRBJ1-1; TRBD1 is a possible D gene (5 bases). Trimming stripped 8 bases from V and 0 bases from J, with 13 bases between. Germline CDR1 is MNHEY and CDR2 is SVGEGT. The CDR3 is 14 residues long. The CDR3 sequence is CASPGGSMNTEAFF. The CDR3 nucleotides are TGTGCCAGCCCGGGGGGTTCCATGAACACTGAAGCTTTCTTT.